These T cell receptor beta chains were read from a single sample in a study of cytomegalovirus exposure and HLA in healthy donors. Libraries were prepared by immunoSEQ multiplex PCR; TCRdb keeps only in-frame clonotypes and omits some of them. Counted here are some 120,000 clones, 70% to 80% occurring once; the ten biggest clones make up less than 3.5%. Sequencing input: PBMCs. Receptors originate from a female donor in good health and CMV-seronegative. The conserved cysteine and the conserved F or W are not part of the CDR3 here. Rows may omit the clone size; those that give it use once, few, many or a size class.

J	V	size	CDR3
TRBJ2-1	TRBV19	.	ASSPPGQLAGSGYNEQF
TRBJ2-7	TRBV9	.	ASGIRQTPLDEQY
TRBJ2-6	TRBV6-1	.	ASSEVTGSGANVLT
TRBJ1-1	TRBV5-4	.	ASSLDRAKAEAF
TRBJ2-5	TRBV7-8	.	ASSAGTSGGRYQETQY
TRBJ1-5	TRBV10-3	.	AISGGGGDQPQH
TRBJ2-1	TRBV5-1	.	ASRVTSGGEQF
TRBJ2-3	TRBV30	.	AWSQSTDTQY
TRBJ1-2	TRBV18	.	ASSPTQGYGGYT
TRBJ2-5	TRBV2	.	ASRDLSWTKNSQETQY
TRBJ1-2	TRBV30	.	AWSSRGSNYGYT
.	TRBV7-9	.	ASTRDSKYEQY
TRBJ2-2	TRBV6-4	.	ASSAGGVGTGELF
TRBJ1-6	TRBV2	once	ASSPTGSSYNSPLH
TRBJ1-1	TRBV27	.	ASSPGNTEAF
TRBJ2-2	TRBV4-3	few	ASSQVLGTGAGELF
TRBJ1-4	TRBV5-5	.	ASSFSDSNEKLF
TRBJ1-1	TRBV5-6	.	ASSDQVENTEAF
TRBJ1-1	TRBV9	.	ASSIGGGMTEAF
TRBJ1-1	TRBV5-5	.	ASSLDTVTEAF
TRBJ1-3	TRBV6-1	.	ASSAQASPGNTIY
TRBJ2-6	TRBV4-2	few	ASSPQATGVGANVLT
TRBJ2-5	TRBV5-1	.	ASSIGTRGAETQY
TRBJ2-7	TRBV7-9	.	ASSLMQGSYEQY
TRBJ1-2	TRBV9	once	ASSGSDPTHGYT
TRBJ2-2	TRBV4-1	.	ASSQGQGELF
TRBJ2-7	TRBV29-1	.	SVGSSYEQY
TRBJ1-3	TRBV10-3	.	AISGSLGTPIY
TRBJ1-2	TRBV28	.	ASSWGQGVDGYT
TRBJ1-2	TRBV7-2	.	ASSPGIPQGLGYT
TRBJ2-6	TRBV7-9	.	VILGNRDFSGANVLT
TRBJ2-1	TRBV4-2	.	ASTPPGSYNEQF
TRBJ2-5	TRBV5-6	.	ASSNPGQVGKTQY
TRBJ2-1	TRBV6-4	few	ASSDLAGDYNEQF
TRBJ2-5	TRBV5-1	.	ASSPGQGIETQY
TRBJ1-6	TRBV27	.	ASMKTGGSPLH
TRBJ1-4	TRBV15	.	ATSRDGATNEKLF
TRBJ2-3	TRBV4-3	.	ASSQTSGVGDTQY
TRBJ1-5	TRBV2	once	ASRGQSYSNQPQH
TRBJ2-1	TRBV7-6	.	ASSGTSGEHEQF
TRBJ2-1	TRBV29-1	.	SYKLGISYNEQF